What follows describes a single T cell receptor beta chain. What it binds is not known. Surgery without prior neoadjuvant therapy was the treatment of the selected pancreatic ductal adenocarcinoma patients. Profiled with immunoSEQ multiplex PCR; TCRdb holds only in-frame clones, not every one. The table includes around 94,000 clones, around 96% detected once. Per germline, CDR1 MNHEY and CDR2 SVGAGI. This CDR3 comprises 14 residues. V was cut by 2 bases and J by 8 bases, with 15 bases left in between. These data belong to a study of T cells in pancreatic ductal adenocarcinoma. Points from the study as a whole: No significant tumor-blood clonality difference; means were about 0.1 and 0.065. Enrichment of CD45RO+ effector over naive T cells in tumors may bias clonality. Blood had more productive templates and 8 to 9.5-fold more unique clonotypes than tumor. Results skew toward the minority of patients with early-stage disease.

The sample comprised PBMCs. The source of this sequence is a human donor with pancreatic ductal adenocarcinoma. The V call is TRBV6-5, the J call TRBJ1-2; TRBD1 might be the D (6 bases). In nucleotides, the CDR3 is TGTGCCAGCAGTTACCTCGAAAAAAGGGGGGGCTACACCTTC. It is translated as CASSYLEKRGGYTF.